Listed below are T cell receptor beta chains from one sample, sequenced in a study of T cell responses to AZD1222 COVID-19 vaccine. The repertoire was sequenced with immunoSEQ multiplex PCR; TCRdb's copy has only in-frame clones and lacks some. The repertoire includes 100,000 to 150,000 clones, 88% of them detected once, and 4% to 5.5% sits in the top ten. Sequenced here: peripheral blood, sampled on day 0 of AZD1222 vaccination. These TCRs come from an adult in good health. Both conserved end residues are part of each CDR3.

j_gene: TRBJ2-4; v_gene: TRBV20-1; CDR3aa: CSVLAGGIQYF
j_gene: TRBJ2-6; v_gene: TRBV27; CDR3aa: CASSSRAGGANVLTF
j_gene: TRBJ2-7; v_gene: TRBV24-1; CDR3aa: CATSDRRDGNYEQYF
j_gene: TRBJ2-7; v_gene: TRBV5-5; CDR3aa: CASSLESSGSFRSYEQYF
j_gene: TRBJ2-7; v_gene: TRBV27; CDR3aa: CASSFSDRDKQYF
j_gene: TRBJ2-7; v_gene: TRBV28; CDR3aa: CASSPRVALSYEQYF
j_gene: TRBJ2-5; v_gene: TRBV7-2; CDR3aa: CASSRWGGGALETQYF
j_gene: TRBJ1-2; v_gene: TRBV19; CDR3aa: CASSILGGYTF
j_gene: TRBJ1-2; v_gene: TRBV4-3; CDR3aa: CASSQEQGAGGYTF
j_gene: TRBJ2-3; v_gene: TRBV6-5; CDR3aa: CASSSGTRETDTQYF
j_gene: TRBJ2-4; v_gene: TRBV25-1; CDR3aa: CASSATSTIAKNIQYF
j_gene: TRBJ1-1; v_gene: TRBV5-1; CDR3aa: CASSLSGSEAFF
j_gene: TRBJ1-2; v_gene: TRBV4-3; CDR3aa: CASSQNRGLNYGYTF
j_gene: TRBJ2-7; v_gene: TRBV29-1; CDR3aa: CSVETGGGEQYF
j_gene: TRBJ2-7; v_gene: TRBV27; CDR3aa: CASSRTAGVPYEQYF
j_gene: TRBJ1-6; v_gene: TRBV11-2; CDR3aa: CASSPRHQGSGNSPLHF
j_gene: TRBJ1-2; v_gene: TRBV19; CDR3aa: CASTATANYGYTF
j_gene: TRBJ2-3; v_gene: TRBV6-5; CDR3aa: CASSRLAGRGDTQYF
j_gene: TRBJ2-1; v_gene: TRBV10-2; CDR3aa: CASTAIEQFF
j_gene: TRBJ1-1; v_gene: TRBV3-1/TRBV3-2; CDR3aa: CASSRKDRGLDTEAFF
j_gene: TRBJ2-7; v_gene: TRBV30; CDR3aa: CAWSVGLATTYEQYF
j_gene: TRBJ2-2; v_gene: TRBV7-2; CDR3aa: CASSLQTMGELFF
j_gene: TRBJ2-7; v_gene: TRBV7-9; CDR3aa: CASSLTGQGADYEQYF
j_gene: TRBJ2-3; v_gene: TRBV7-3; CDR3aa: CASSPGQGGETDTQYF
j_gene: TRBJ1-6; v_gene: TRBV5-6; CDR3aa: CASSLEGGSVNSPLHF
j_gene: TRBJ2-7; v_gene: TRBV27; CDR3aa: CASSLEGIPYEQYF
j_gene: TRBJ2-7; v_gene: TRBV4-1; CDR3aa: CASSQQSGYEQYF
j_gene: TRBJ1-3; v_gene: TRBV5-8; CDR3aa: CASIRREPVGNTIYF
j_gene: TRBJ2-1; v_gene: TRBV15; CDR3aa: CATSRRGAGSYNEQFF
j_gene: TRBJ2-7; v_gene: TRBV5-5; CDR3aa: CASSLEGQLIYEQYF
j_gene: TRBJ1-1; v_gene: TRBV24-1; CDR3aa: CATRAGGTEAFF
j_gene: TRBJ2-7; v_gene: TRBV24-1; CDR3aa: CATSDLGIAGVKNEQYF
j_gene: TRBJ1-6; v_gene: TRBV5-1; CDR3aa: CASSLEAVYNSPLHF
j_gene: TRBJ1-3; v_gene: TRBV6-5; CDR3aa: CATRGTGPGNTIYF
j_gene: TRBJ1-3; v_gene: TRBV27; CDR3aa: CASSPLDSSGNTIYF
j_gene: TRBJ2-7; v_gene: TRBV18; CDR3aa: CASSPRQGTYEQYF
j_gene: TRBJ2-1; v_gene: TRBV28; CDR3aa: CASSLFGGPLPEYNEQFF
j_gene: TRBJ1-1; v_gene: TRBV12-5; CDR3aa: CASGRSGTVSYTEAFF
j_gene: TRBJ2-7; v_gene: TRBV7-2; CDR3aa: CASSSTYEQYF
j_gene: TRBJ2-2; v_gene: TRBV5-1; CDR3aa: CASSLQDTGELFF
j_gene: TRBJ1-2; v_gene: TRBV6-2/TRBV6-3; CDR3aa: CASSYSSVARGYGYTF
j_gene: TRBJ1-1; v_gene: TRBV19; CDR3aa: CASSIQMNTEAFF
j_gene: TRBJ2-7; v_gene: TRBV29-1; CDR3aa: CSVETGAEQYF
j_gene: TRBJ1-1; v_gene: TRBV19; CDR3aa: CASTPGHLNTEAFF
j_gene: TRBJ1-5; v_gene: TRBV30; CDR3aa: CAWSAPGGQFQPQHF
j_gene: TRBJ2-3; v_gene: TRBV7-8; CDR3aa: CASSQLNTQYF
j_gene: TRBJ1-3; v_gene: TRBV19; CDR3aa: CASSPGTAVLNTIYF
j_gene: TRBJ1-3; v_gene: TRBV27; CDR3aa: CASRGNRASSGNTIYF
j_gene: TRBJ1-4; v_gene: TRBV7-2; CDR3aa: CASSADRGRVEKLFF
j_gene: TRBJ1-2; v_gene: TRBV27; CDR3aa: CASSLKGSLGGGYTF
j_gene: TRBJ2-7; v_gene: TRBV18; CDR3aa: CASSKDRAYEQYF
j_gene: TRBJ1-2; v_gene: TRBV28; CDR3aa: CASRPPWAEGGYTF
j_gene: TRBJ1-2; v_gene: TRBV6-5; CDR3aa: CASRRIDRGDGYTF
j_gene: TRBJ2-3; v_gene: TRBV4-2; CDR3aa: CASSQDPGLRPTDTQYF
j_gene: TRBJ2-7; v_gene: TRBV9; CDR3aa: CASSVAAGEQYF